A single sample is the source of the 10 T cell receptor beta chains below, sequenced in a study of blood T cell repertoires in COVID-19. Profiled with immunoSEQ multiplex PCR; TCRdb holds only in-frame clones, not every one. The sample comprises 300,000 to 350,000 clones, roughly 90% of which are singletons, and about 7.3% rests with the top ten. Source material: peripheral blood. These receptors all come from a woman in her 70s with COVID-19, enrolled during active disease.

This chain joins TRBV25-1 and TRBJ1-5; D is ambiguous. The V gene lost 6 bases and the J gene lost 0 bases, with 6 bases spanning the gap. Germline V gives CDR1 MGHDK, CDR2 SYGVNS. CDR3 length equals 13 residues. The CDR3 sequence: CASRGLSNQPQHF. The CDR3 region has the DNA TGTGCCAGCAGGGGCCTTAGCAATCAGCCCCAGCATTTT.

This chain connects TRBV19 to TRBJ1-6, with TRBD1 identical over 7 bases. Germline loops: CDR1 LNHDA, CDR2 SQIVND (reference sequence). Unmatched junction bases numbered 9, after V lost 5 bases and J lost 8 bases. The CDR3 spans 15 residues. The CDR3 is CASSPRGGADSPLHF. Here the CDR3 DNA reads TGTGCCAGTAGTCCCCGAGGGGGCGCGGATTCACCCCTCCACTTT.

This chain connects TRBV2 to TRBJ2-1, with 12 bases that match TRBD2. The CDR3 is 16 amino acids. V trimming: 4 bases; J trimming: 8 bases; junction bases outside the gene matches: 9. CDR1 and CDR2 (germline): SNHLY, FYNNEI. The chain's CDR3 is CASSGASGGAGDEQFF. In DNA, the CDR3 is TGTGCCAGCAGTGGGGCTAGCGGGGGGGCCGGTGATGAGCAGTTCTTC.

V usage is TRBV28 and J usage is TRBJ1-2, with a weak D call TRBD1 (5 bases). Trimming left V 5 bases short and J 4 bases short, with 14 bases between. The CDR3 spans 14 residues. Germline CDR1 reads MDHEN; CDR2 reads SYDVKM. The CDR3 reads CASSNRQPLYGYTF. The CDR3 nucleotides read TGTGCCAGCAGTAACCGACAGCCCCTCTATGGCTACACCTTC.

CDR3 region: CASSEAGGGTGELFF. The CDR3 DNA sequence: TGTGCCAGCAGTGAAGCAGGGGGTGGGACCGGGGAGCTGTTTTTT. The J gene is TRBJ2-2, the V gene TRBV2; TRBD1 might be the D (6 bases). Trimming shortened V by 0 bases and J by 5 bases, and 10 bases separated the two germline ends. Germline V gene data show CDR1 as SNHLY and CDR2 as FYNNEI. The CDR3 covers 15 residues. The whole variable domain, remainder taken from reference TRBV2 and TRBJ2-2, is EPEVTQTPSHQVTQMGQEVILRCVPISNHLYFYWYRQILGQKVEFLVSFYNNEISEKSEIFDDQFSVERPDGSNFTLKIRSTKLEDSAMYFCASSEAGGGTGELFFGEGSRLTVL.

The V and J genes are TRBV27 and TRBJ2-5; TRBD1 aligns across 7 bases. Germline CDR1 and CDR2: MNHEY and SMNVEV (reference sequence). The V segment lost 3 bases and the J segment 5 bases; nucleotides outside the gene matches: 9. The CDR3 covers 15 residues. The CDR3 DNA follows: TGTGCCAGCAGTTTGCTCACAGGGGCACAGGAGACCCAGTACTTC. As protein: CASSLLTGAQETQYF.

This chain connects TRBV7-2 to TRBJ1-2; D gene ambiguous. The CDR3 sequence is 14 residues long. Germline V CDR1 and CDR2: SGHTA, FQGNSA. With 3 bases removed from V and 2 bases from J, the gap between germline ends came to 10 bases. The CDR3 here is CASSFLGGNYGYTF. The CDR3 DNA is TGTGCCAGCAGCTTTCTAGGCGGGAACTATGGCTACACCTTC. The whole variable domain, filled in from reference TRBV7-2 and TRBJ1-2, reads GAGVSQSPSNKVTEKGKDVELRCDPISGHTALYWYRQSLGQGLEFLIYFQGNSAPDKSGLPSDRFSAERTGGSVSTLTIQRTQQEDSAVYLCASSFLGGNYGYTFGSGTRLTVV.

V usage is TRBV24-1 and J usage is TRBJ1-2, with no clear D. CDR1 is KGHDR, CDR2 SFDVKD, per germline. The CDR3 runs to 12 residues. Trimming shortened V by 2 bases and J by 5 bases, and 5 bases separated the two germline ends. CDR3 amino acids: CATSDSRYGYTF. Written as DNA, the CDR3 is TGTGCCACCAGTGATTCCCGGTATGGCTACACCTTC.

V is TRBV3-1 (or the pseudogene TRBV3-2) and J is TRBJ2-7; 8 bases match TRBD2. CDR3 length equals 15 residues. Per germline, CDR1 LGHDT and CDR2 YNNKEL (reference sequence). The V gene end was trimmed by 4 bases and the J gene end by 0 bases; junction bases not matched to a gene: 5. CDR3 DNA sequence: TGTGCCAGCAGCCGAGGCGGGGGGAGCTCCTACGAGCAGTACTTC. Its protein is CASSRGGGSSYEQYF.

The J gene is TRBJ1-5, the V gene TRBV9; D gene ambiguous. The CDR3 is 13 residues long. V was shortened by 3 bases and J by 3 bases, with 7 bases between the two germline ends. Germline CDR1 is SGDLS and CDR2 is YYNGEE. In nucleotides, the CDR3 is TGTGCCAGCAGCGAAGACAACAATCAGCCCCAGCATTTT. The encoded protein is CASSEDNNQPQHF.